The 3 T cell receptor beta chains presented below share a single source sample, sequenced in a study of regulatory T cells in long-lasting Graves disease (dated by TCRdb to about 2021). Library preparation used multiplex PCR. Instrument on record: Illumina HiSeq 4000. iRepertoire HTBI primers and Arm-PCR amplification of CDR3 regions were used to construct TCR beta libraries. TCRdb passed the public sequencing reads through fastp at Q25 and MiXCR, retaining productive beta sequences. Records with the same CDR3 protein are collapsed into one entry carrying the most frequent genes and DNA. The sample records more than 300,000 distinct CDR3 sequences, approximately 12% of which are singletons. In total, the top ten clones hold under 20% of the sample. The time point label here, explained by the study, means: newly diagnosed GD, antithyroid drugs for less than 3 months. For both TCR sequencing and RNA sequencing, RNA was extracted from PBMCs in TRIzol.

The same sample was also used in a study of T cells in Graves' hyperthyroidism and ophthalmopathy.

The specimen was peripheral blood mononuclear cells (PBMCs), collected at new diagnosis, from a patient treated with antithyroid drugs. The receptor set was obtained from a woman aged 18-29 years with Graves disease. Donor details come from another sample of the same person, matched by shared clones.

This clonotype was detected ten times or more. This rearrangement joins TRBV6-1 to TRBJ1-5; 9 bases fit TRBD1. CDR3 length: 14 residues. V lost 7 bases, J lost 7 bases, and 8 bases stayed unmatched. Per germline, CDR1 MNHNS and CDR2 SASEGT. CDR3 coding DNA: TGTGCCAGCAAACCGGGACAGGGTTACCAGCCCCAGCATTTT. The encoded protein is CASKPGQGYQPQHF.

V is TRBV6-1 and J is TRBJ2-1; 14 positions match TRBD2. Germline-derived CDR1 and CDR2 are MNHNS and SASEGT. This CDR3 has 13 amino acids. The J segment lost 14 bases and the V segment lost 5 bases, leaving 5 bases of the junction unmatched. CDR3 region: CASSRLAGGQEFF. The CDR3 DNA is TGTGCCAGCAGTCGACTAGCGGGGGGGCAAGAGTTCTTC.

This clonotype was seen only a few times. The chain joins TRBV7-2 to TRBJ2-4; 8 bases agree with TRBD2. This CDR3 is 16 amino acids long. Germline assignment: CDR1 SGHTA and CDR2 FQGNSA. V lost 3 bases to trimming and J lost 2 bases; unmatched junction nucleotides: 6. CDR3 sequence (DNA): TGTGCCAGCAGCTTCCGGGTAGCGGGGTCCAAAAACATTCAGTACTTC. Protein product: CASSFRVAGSKNIQYF.